A selection of T cell receptor beta chains follows, all from one sample in a study of T-cell memory formation after mild COVID-19. TCRdb fed the 5' RACE reads into MiXCR, producing one record per CDR3 protein. Of roughly 500,000 distinct CDR3 sequences detected, just over 20% appear once; the ten largest clones hold approximately 12%. Input material: PBMCs or a T cell subset sorted from them (not recorded which). These receptors were collected from an adult woman who had mild COVID-19 (a few samples of this study predate the infection). Cell type and time point are not known. Each CDR3 is given with its conserved first and last residue. D genes are given only for firm matches. For some rows the clone size is stated as once, few or many, or as a class when expanded; others skip it.

TRBV15	TRBJ2-4	NA	NA	TGTGCCACCAGCAGAAATTTAGCCAAAAACATTCAGTACTTC	CATSRNLAKNIQYF
TRBV5-5	TRBJ2-1	NA	NA	TGTGCCAGCAGCTCCATGGGCCCAGGGGTCAATGAGCAGTTCTTC	CASSSMGPGVNEQFF
TRBV20-1	TRBJ2-1	NA	TRBD1	TGCAGTGCTAGAGACCCTTGGACAGGGGAGTACAATGAGCAGTTCTTC	CSARDPWTGEYNEQFF
TRBV12-3/TRBV12-4	TRBJ2-1	NA	NA	TGTGCCAGCAGGACAGGTGAGGGTGACAATGAGCAGTTCTTC	CASRTGEGDNEQFF
TRBV19	TRBJ1-5	NA	TRBD1	TGTGCCAGTATCCCAAGGACAGGAGTCAATCAGCCCCAGCATTTT	CASIPRTGVNQPQHF
TRBV5-5	TRBJ1-4	NA	NA	TGTGCCAGCAGCTTGATCGGCTCCGCTAATGAAAAACTGTTTTTT	CASSLIGSANEKLFF
TRBV7-8	TRBJ1-4	few	TRBD1	TGTGCCAGCAGCACGAACAGGGGGCGCGTTAATGAAAAACTGTTTTTT	CASSTNRGRVNEKLFF
TRBV7-9	TRBJ2-7	few	TRBD1	TGTGCCAGCAGCGACCAGGACAGGGGAACCTACGAGCAGTACTTC	CASSDQDRGTYEQYF
TRBV19	TRBJ2-7	few	NA	TGTGCCAGTAAAGACGGGGGCGAAAGTTACGAGCAGTACTTC	CASKDGGESYEQYF
TRBV11-3	TRBJ1-1	few	NA	TGTGCCAGCAGCTCCTCAGGGGCCGGGAACACTGAAGCTTTCTTT	CASSSSGAGNTEAFF
TRBV9	TRBJ2-7	many	TRBD2	TGTGCCAGCAGCTTCGGGGGGAGCGACTACGAGCAGTACTTC	CASSFGGSDYEQYF
TRBV12-5	TRBJ2-5	few	NA	TGTGCTAGTGGTTCGGAACAGAAAACCTCCGAACTCGCTCAAGAGACCCAGTACTTC	CASGSEQKTSELAQETQYF
TRBV18	TRBJ1-1	NA	NA	TGTGCCAGCTCACCAGACTCTCTCATGAACACTGAAGCTTTCTTT	CASSPDSLMNTEAFF
TRBV20-1	TRBJ2-3	NA	TRBD2	TGCAGTGCTTATCGACTAGCGGGGTACTTTAGCACAGATACGCAGTATTTT	CSAYRLAGYFSTDTQYF
TRBV6-2/TRBV6-3	TRBJ2-7	once	TRBD2	TGTGCCAGCAGTTACTCCTCCGGACTAGCGGCGTCCTACGAGCAGTACTTC	CASSYSSGLAASYEQYF
TRBV5-6	TRBJ1-2	NA	TRBD1	TGTGCCAGCAGGACGGGACAGCCTCTAACCTACTATGGCTACACCTTC	CASRTGQPLTYYGYTF
TRBV7-2	TRBJ2-7	NA	NA	TGTGCCAGCAGCTTAGTATCGGCAGGGGAAAAGTACTTC	CASSLVSAGEKYF